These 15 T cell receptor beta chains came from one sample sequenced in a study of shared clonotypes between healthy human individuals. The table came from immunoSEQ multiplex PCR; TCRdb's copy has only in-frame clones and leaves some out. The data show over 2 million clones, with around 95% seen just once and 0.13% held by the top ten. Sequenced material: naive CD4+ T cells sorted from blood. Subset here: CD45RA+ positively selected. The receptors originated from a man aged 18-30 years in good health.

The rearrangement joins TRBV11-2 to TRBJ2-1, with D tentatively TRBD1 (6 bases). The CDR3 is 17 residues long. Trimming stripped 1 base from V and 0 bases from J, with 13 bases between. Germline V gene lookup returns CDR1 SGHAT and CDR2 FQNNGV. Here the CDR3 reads CASSLGRADSSYNEQFF. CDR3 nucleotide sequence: TGTGCCAGCAGCTTAGGGAGAGCGGACAGCTCCTACAATGAGCAGTTCTTC.

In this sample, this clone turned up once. CDR3 residues: CASSVEAGLNEQFF. For the CDR3, the DNA is TGTGCCAGCAGCGTCGAGGCGGGCCTGAATGAGCAGTTCTTC. The gene calls are TRBV7-2 and TRBJ2-1; perhaps TRBD2 as D (5 bases). The CDR3 runs to 14 residues. Per the germline V gene, CDR1 is SGHTA and CDR2 is FQGNSA. V lost 5 bases and J 7 bases, leaving 15 bases between the germline ends. The whole variable domain, filled in from reference TRBV7-2 and TRBJ2-1, reads GAGVSQSPSNKVTEKGKDVELRCDPISGHTALYWYRQSLGQGLEFLIYFQGNSAPDKSGLPSDRFSAERTGGSVSTLTIQRTQQEDSAVYLCASSVEAGLNEQFFGPGTRLTVL.

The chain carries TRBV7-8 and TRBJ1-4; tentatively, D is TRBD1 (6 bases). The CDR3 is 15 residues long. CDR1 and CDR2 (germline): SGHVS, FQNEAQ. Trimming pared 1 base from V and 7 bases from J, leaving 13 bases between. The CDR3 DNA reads TGTGCCAGCAGCTTAGGGGACATCGGCACTGAAAAACTGTTTTTT. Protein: CASSLGDIGTEKLFF.

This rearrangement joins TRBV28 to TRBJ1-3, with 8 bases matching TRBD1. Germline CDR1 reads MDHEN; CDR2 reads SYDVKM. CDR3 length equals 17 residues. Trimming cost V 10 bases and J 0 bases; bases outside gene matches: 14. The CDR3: CATAGQVFQHSGNTIYF. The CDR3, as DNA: TGTGCCACCGCGGGACAGGTCTTCCAGCACTCTGGAAACACCATATATTTT.

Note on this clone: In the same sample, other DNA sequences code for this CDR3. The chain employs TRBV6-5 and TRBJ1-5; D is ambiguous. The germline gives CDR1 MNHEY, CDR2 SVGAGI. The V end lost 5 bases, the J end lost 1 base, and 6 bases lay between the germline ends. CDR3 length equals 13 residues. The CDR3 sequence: CASSRRSNQPQHF. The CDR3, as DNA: TGTGCCAGCAGTCGAAGGAGCAATCAGCCCCAGCATTTT.

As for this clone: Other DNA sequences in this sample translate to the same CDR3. In DNA form, the CDR3 reads TGTGCCAGCAGTCTTCAGGGAGGGGAGCAGTACTTC. Its protein is CASSLQGGEQYF. The V call is TRBV28, the J call TRBJ2-7; 7 nucleotides match TRBD2. CDR1 is MDHEN, CDR2 SYDVKM, per germline. Germline trimming cut 5 bases from V and 7 bases from J; bases unmatched to any gene: 5. The CDR3 covers 12 residues.

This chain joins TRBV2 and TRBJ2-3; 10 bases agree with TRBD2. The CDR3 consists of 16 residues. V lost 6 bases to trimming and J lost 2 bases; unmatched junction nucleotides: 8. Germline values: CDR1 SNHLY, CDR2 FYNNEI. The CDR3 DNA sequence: TGTGCCAGCAGACTTTTGACTAGCGGGTACACAGATACGCAGTATTTT. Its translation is CASRLLTSGYTDTQYF. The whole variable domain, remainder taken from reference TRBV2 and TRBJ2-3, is EPEVTQTPSHQVTQMGQEVILRCVPISNHLYFYWYRQILGQKVEFLVSFYNNEISEKSEIFDDQFSVERPDGSNFTLKIRSTKLEDSAMYFCASRLLTSGYTDTQYFGPGTRLTVL.

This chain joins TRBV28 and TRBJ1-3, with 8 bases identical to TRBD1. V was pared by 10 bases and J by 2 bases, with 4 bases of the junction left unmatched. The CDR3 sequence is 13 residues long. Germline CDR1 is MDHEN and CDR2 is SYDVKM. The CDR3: CATEQGAGNTIYF. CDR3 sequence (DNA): TGTGCCACAGAACAGGGGGCTGGAAACACCATATATTTT.

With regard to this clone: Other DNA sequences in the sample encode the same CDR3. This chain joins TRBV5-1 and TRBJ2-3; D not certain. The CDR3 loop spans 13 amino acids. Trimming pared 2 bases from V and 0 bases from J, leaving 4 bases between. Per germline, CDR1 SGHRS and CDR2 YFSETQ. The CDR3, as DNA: TGCGCCAGCAGCTTCCCTAGCACAGATACGCAGTATTTT. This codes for CASSFPSTDTQYF.

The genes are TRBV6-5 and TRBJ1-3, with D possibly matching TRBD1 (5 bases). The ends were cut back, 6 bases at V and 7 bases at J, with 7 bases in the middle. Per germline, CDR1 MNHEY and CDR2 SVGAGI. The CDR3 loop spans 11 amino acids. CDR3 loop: CASRGGNTIYF. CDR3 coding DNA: TGTGCCAGCAGGGGGGGGAACACCATATATTTT.

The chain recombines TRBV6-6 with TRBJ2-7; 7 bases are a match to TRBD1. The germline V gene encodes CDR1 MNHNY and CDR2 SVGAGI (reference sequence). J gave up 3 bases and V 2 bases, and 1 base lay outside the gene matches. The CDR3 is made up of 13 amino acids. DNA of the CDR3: TGTGCCAGCAGTTACGACAGGGTCTACGAGCAGTACTTC. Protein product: CASSYDRVYEQYF.

CDR3 in DNA: TGCGCCAGCAGCATGACCCCCAGCAATCAGCCCCAGCATTTT. Amino acid sequence: CASSMTPSNQPQHF. The chain joins TRBV5-1 to TRBJ1-5; D gene ambiguous. The CDR3 is 14 residues long. V lost 4 bases to trimming and J lost 1 base, with 9 bases between them. Germline lookup yields CDR1 SGHRS and CDR2 YFSETQ.

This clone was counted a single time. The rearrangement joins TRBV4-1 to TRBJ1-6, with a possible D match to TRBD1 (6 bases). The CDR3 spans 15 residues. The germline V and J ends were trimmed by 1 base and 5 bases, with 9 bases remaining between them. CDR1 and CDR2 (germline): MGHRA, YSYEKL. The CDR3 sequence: CASSQGGGDNSPLHF. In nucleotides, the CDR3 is TGCGCCAGCAGCCAAGGAGGGGGGGATAATTCACCCCTCCACTTT.

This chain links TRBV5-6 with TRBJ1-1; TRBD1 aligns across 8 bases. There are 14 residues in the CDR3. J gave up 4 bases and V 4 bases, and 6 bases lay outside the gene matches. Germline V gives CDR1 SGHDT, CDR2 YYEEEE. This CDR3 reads CASSVGQGRTEAFF. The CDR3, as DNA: TGTGCCAGCAGCGTAGGACAGGGTCGCACTGAAGCTTTCTTT.

The CDR3 protein is CASRGSSTDTQYF. The CDR3 nucleotides are TGTGCCAGCAGGGGCTCAAGCACAGATACGCAGTATTTT. This chain connects TRBV7-3 to TRBJ2-3; the D is unclear. Trimming pared 6 bases from V and 0 bases from J, leaving 7 bases between. Germline loops: CDR1 SGHTA, CDR2 FQGTGA. CDR3 length equals 13 residues.